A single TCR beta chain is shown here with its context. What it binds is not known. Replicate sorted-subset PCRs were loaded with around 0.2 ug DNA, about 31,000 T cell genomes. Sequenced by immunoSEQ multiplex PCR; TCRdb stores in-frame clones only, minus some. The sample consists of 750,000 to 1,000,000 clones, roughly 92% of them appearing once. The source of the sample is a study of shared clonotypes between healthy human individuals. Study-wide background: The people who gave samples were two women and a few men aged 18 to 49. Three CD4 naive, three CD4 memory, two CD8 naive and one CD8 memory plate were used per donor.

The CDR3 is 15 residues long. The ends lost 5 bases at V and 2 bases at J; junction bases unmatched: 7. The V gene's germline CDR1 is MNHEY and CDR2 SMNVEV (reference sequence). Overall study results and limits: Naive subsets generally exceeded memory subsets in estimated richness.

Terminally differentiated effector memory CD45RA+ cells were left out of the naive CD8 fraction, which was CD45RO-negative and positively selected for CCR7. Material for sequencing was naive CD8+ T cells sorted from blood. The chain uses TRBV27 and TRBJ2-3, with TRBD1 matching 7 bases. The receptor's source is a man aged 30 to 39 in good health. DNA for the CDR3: TGTGCCAGCAGTACGGGGACAGTAAACACAGATACGCAGTATTTT. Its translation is CASSTGTVNTDTQYF.